This T cell receptor beta chain derives from a study of beta chain features in type 1 diabetes. The CDR3 contains 13 residues. Germline V gene lookup returns CDR1 MGHRA and CDR2 YSYEKL. V lost 4 bases, J lost 5 bases, and 8 bases lay in between. What was sequenced were expressed TCRB transcripts, since all of the isolated RNA had been reverse transcribed. Clones were read by immunoSEQ multiplex PCR, and TCRdb kept only the in-frame ones, dropping some. The table includes under 400,000 clones, 11% to 15% detected once. Study-wide points: Patients with type 1 diabetes showed fewer VDJ junction insertions and more deletions. Naive, central memory and regulatory TCRB repertoires appeared more similar among patients than healthy donors.

CD45RO/CCR7/CD25/CD127/CD95/CD27 staining was used to isolate CD4+ naive, central memory, regulatory and stem cell-like memory cells by sorting. This clone came up many times. Its antigen is currently unknown. Sequencing used central memory CD4+ T cells from blood. The genes are TRBV4-1 and TRBJ2-2; D not resolved. This receptor was obtained from a man aged 25 to 45 in good health. The CDR3 here is CASSPVTTGELFF. The CDR3 nucleotides are TGCGCCAGCAGCCCCGTGACTACCGGGGAGCTGTTTTTT.